A selection of T cell receptor beta chains follows, all from one sample in a study of blood T cells in healthy people across ages. TCRdb re-called the 5' RACE reads through MiXCR, storing one row per CDR3 protein. This sample has approximately 670,000 distinct CDR3 sequences; over 40% occur once, and the top ten carry 30%. Sequencing was done on a sample of blood. The source is a man older than 75 in good health. The conserved cysteine and the conserved F or W are not part of the CDR3 here. Each record gives: clone size, V gene, J gene, CDR3 protein. Expanded clones get a size class; other rows say once, few or many, or leave the size out.

clone_size: NA
v_call: TRBV25-1
j_call: TRBJ2-5
cdr3_aa: ASSSRVTVGGEQY

clone_size: once
v_call: TRBV7-2
j_call: TRBJ1-1
cdr3_aa: ASSFLGTGNTEAF

clone_size: NA
v_call: TRBV7-3
j_call: TRBJ2-2
cdr3_aa: ASSPSVIDTGELF

clone_size: NA
v_call: TRBV6-5
j_call: TRBJ2-7
cdr3_aa: ATTGSSSYEQY

clone_size: NA
v_call: TRBV28
j_call: TRBJ2-6
cdr3_aa: ASSQNSFRISGANVLT

clone_size: NA
v_call: TRBV20-1
j_call: TRBJ2-3
cdr3_aa: SAKRQITDTQY

clone_size: NA
v_call: TRBV6-2/TRBV6-3
j_call: TRBJ2-2
cdr3_aa: ASKAVDRVTGELF

clone_size: NA
v_call: TRBV9
j_call: TRBJ2-6
cdr3_aa: ASSVTGRSVSGANVLT

clone_size: many
v_call: TRBV7-2
j_call: TRBJ2-4
cdr3_aa: ASSPRIENIQY

clone_size: NA
v_call: TRBV6-2/TRBV6-3
j_call: TRBJ2-7
cdr3_aa: ASSGSRFYEQY

clone_size: NA
v_call: TRBV6-2/TRBV6-3
j_call: TRBJ1-5
cdr3_aa: ASSRTSGRGGNSNQPQH

clone_size: few
v_call: TRBV20-1
j_call: TRBJ2-7
cdr3_aa: SARGGRVWEQY

clone_size: few
v_call: TRBV4-3
j_call: TRBJ2-3
cdr3_aa: ASSHGRTDTQY

clone_size: NA
v_call: TRBV30
j_call: TRBJ1-2
cdr3_aa: AWSFNRWAGYGYT

clone_size: few
v_call: TRBV20-1
j_call: TRBJ1-5
cdr3_aa: SARPPLSNQPQH

clone_size: few
v_call: TRBV5-8
j_call: TRBJ1-2
cdr3_aa: ASSPSRGQFNYGYT

clone_size: NA
v_call: TRBV6-2/TRBV6-3
j_call: TRBJ2-1
cdr3_aa: ASSFRYPGRSGEQF

clone_size: NA
v_call: TRBV11-3
j_call: TRBJ2-1
cdr3_aa: ASSKTSGSPHEQF

clone_size: NA
v_call: TRBV9
j_call: TRBJ2-3
cdr3_aa: ASSSPRGVGTDTQY

clone_size: NA
v_call: TRBV6-5
j_call: TRBJ1-2
cdr3_aa: ASSYSRGYGYT

clone_size: NA
v_call: TRBV12-3/TRBV12-4
j_call: TRBJ2-1
cdr3_aa: ASSPLLGRVGANEQF

clone_size: NA
v_call: TRBV6-4
j_call: TRBJ2-2
cdr3_aa: ASSDLGGSNTGELF

clone_size: NA
v_call: TRBV10-3
j_call: TRBJ1-5
cdr3_aa: AISPALGDDQPQH

clone_size: few
v_call: TRBV4-3
j_call: TRBJ1-4
cdr3_aa: ASSPSTGQLGEKLF

clone_size: few
v_call: TRBV7-3
j_call: TRBJ2-1
cdr3_aa: ASSLNSFEQF

clone_size: NA
v_call: TRBV27
j_call: TRBJ2-1
cdr3_aa: TTSPGIAARETQF

clone_size: NA
v_call: TRBV25-1
j_call: TRBJ2-7
cdr3_aa: ASSELPGEQY

clone_size: NA
v_call: TRBV6-5
j_call: NA
cdr3_aa: ASRISGVYEQY

clone_size: NA
v_call: TRBV4-3
j_call: TRBJ2-1
cdr3_aa: ASSQVAGANEQF

clone_size: NA
v_call: TRBV6-2/TRBV6-3
j_call: TRBJ2-1
cdr3_aa: ASTHYNEQF

clone_size: many
v_call: TRBV9
j_call: TRBJ2-7
cdr3_aa: ASSVEPSGRNEQY

clone_size: NA
v_call: TRBV7-2
j_call: TRBJ2-3
cdr3_aa: ASSMGLGSTDTQY

clone_size: NA
v_call: TRBV27
j_call: TRBJ2-7
cdr3_aa: ASSSLHRGTYEQY

clone_size: few
v_call: TRBV5-1
j_call: TRBJ1-1
cdr3_aa: ASFRGLENTEAF

clone_size: NA
v_call: TRBV20-1
j_call: TRBJ2-3
cdr3_aa: SARPLAGVIDTQY

clone_size: NA
v_call: TRBV24-1
j_call: TRBJ2-2
cdr3_aa: ATRGSVGSGDNTGELF

clone_size: few
v_call: TRBV6-2/TRBV6-3
j_call: TRBJ2-7
cdr3_aa: ASTHRAEQY

clone_size: NA
v_call: TRBV2
j_call: TRBJ2-5
cdr3_aa: ASTVGLRQETQY

clone_size: NA
v_call: TRBV7-9
j_call: TRBJ2-7
cdr3_aa: ASSLTGQGAYEQY

clone_size: few
v_call: TRBV7-2
j_call: TRBJ1-2
cdr3_aa: ASSPRWTGTYGYT

clone_size: NA
v_call: TRBV19
j_call: TRBJ1-5
cdr3_aa: ASNKQGNQPQH

clone_size: few
v_call: TRBV7-2
j_call: TRBJ2-3
cdr3_aa: ASSLSRKTDTQY

clone_size: once
v_call: TRBV12-3/TRBV12-4
j_call: TRBJ2-3
cdr3_aa: ASSLIPPDTQY

clone_size: once
v_call: TRBV30
j_call: TRBJ1-1
cdr3_aa: AWSAGGGSTEAF

clone_size: few
v_call: TRBV11-2
j_call: TRBJ2-4
cdr3_aa: ASSQQGKIWDKNIQY

clone_size: NA
v_call: TRBV24-1
j_call: TRBJ2-5
cdr3_aa: AIAGTGAGETQY

clone_size: NA
v_call: TRBV20-1
j_call: TRBJ2-3
cdr3_aa: SAREPGAKGADTQY

clone_size: many
v_call: TRBV5-1
j_call: TRBJ2-7
cdr3_aa: ASSLEAGNYEQY

clone_size: many
v_call: TRBV10-3
j_call: TRBJ1-2
cdr3_aa: AVGQGNPYGYT

clone_size: many
v_call: TRBV3-1
j_call: TRBJ1-2
cdr3_aa: ASSLARDRGHGYT

clone_size: many
v_call: TRBV14
j_call: TRBJ2-5
cdr3_aa: ASSQIPSRETQY

clone_size: few
v_call: TRBV6-2/TRBV6-3
j_call: TRBJ2-7
cdr3_aa: ASSLMGLADTYEQY

clone_size: few
v_call: TRBV29-1
j_call: NA
cdr3_aa: SVEVLGLAGAPSGTQY

clone_size: NA
v_call: TRBV4-3
j_call: TRBJ2-2
cdr3_aa: ASSQQQGVTGELF

clone_size: few
v_call: TRBV6-1
j_call: TRBJ2-5
cdr3_aa: ASTGRTKETQY

clone_size: NA
v_call: TRBV6-5
j_call: TRBJ1-3
cdr3_aa: ASSYGQTGSSGNTIY